Below, 9 T cell receptor beta chains from the same sample are listed, as sequenced in a study of T cell responses to AZD1222 COVID-19 vaccine. Clones were read by immunoSEQ multiplex PCR, and TCRdb kept only the in-frame ones, dropping some. The sample has over 130,000 clones; 75% to 95% are singletons. This sample comprised peripheral blood, obtained 28 days after the second dose of the MenACWY control vaccine. The receptors originated from an adult who received the MenACWY meningococcal vaccine as a control.

J is TRBJ2-1 and V is TRBV24-1; 9 nucleotides match TRBD1. Trimming took 5 bases from V and 4 from J; bases not matched to a gene: 8. CDR1 and CDR2 (germline): KGHDR, SFDVKD. The CDR3 loop spans 16 amino acids. CDR3 nucleotide sequence: TGTGCCACCAGTGGGGGGACAGGGACGACGTACAATGAGCAGTTCTTC. Translation: CATSGGTGTTYNEQFF.

V and J are TRBV7-9 and TRBJ1-2; 7 bases are shared with TRBD1. Losses at the gene ends were 5 bases for V and 4 bases for J; bases not matched to a gene: 13. Germline CDR1 and CDR2: SEHNR and FQNEAQ (reference sequence). The CDR3 extends over 16 amino acids. CDR3 sequence: CASSDTGARGGYGYTF. CDR3 sequence (DNA): TGTGCCAGCAGCGACACAGGGGCCAGAGGGGGCTATGGCTACACCTTC.

This chain links TRBV18 with TRBJ2-7; D may be TRBD1 or TRBD2 (5 bases each). V shed 4 bases and J shed 3 bases, with 19 bases lying between them. Per the germline V gene, CDR1 is KGHSH and CDR2 is LQKENI. The CDR3 is 16 amino acids. The CDR3 DNA reads TGTGCCAGCTCACTAAACGCCGGGACGGTAGACTACGAGCAGTACTTC. Protein sequence: CASSLNAGTVDYEQYF.

The chain couples TRBV4-3 to TRBJ1-6; D not resolved. The germline V gene encodes CDR1 LGHNA and CDR2 YSLEER. This CDR3 contains 13 residues. The V end was cut by 0 bases, the J end by 9 bases, with 6 bases between. CDR3 sequence reads: CASSQDSVSPLHF. The CDR3 nucleotides read TGCGCCAGCAGCCAAGATTCGGTTTCACCCCTCCACTTT.

The chain uses TRBV11-1 and TRBJ1-3; tentative D call: TRBD1 (5 bases). The V end lost 5 bases, the J end lost 0 bases, and 11 bases lay between the germline ends. The CDR3 loop spans 15 amino acids. Germline CDR1 is SGHAT and CDR2 is FQDESV (reference sequence). The CDR3 sequence is CASSDRQISGNTIYF. The CDR3, as DNA: TGTGCCAGCAGCGACAGACAGATCTCTGGAAACACCATATATTTT. Together with reference TRBV11-1 and TRBJ1-3, the CDR3 gives the full variable domain: EAEVAQSPRYKITEKSQAVAFWCDPISGHATLYWYRQILGQGPELLVQFQDESVVDDSQLPKDRFSAERLKGVDSTLKIQPAELGDSAMYLCASSDRQISGNTIYFGEGSWLTVV.

A remark on this clone: At one end the junction does not follow the germline gene, possibly because of a read error. The chain combines TRBV11-2 with TRBJ2-4; D might be TRBD2 (5 bases). Per the germline V gene, CDR1 is SGHAT and CDR2 is FQNNGV. This CDR3 spans 13 amino acids. This CDR3 is CASRLGLADIQYF. CDR3 sequence (DNA): TGTGCCAGCAGGTTAGGGCTAGCCGACATTCAGTACTTC.

There are a few counts of this clone. The chain couples TRBV7-6 to TRBJ2-7, with TRBD2 identical over 7 bases. Trimming removed 0 bases from V and 6 bases from J; junction bases left unmatched: 8. This CDR3 region has 15 residues. From germline, CDR1 is SGHVS and CDR2 FNYEAQ. The CDR3 sequence is CASSLATLAESEQYF. For the CDR3, the DNA is TGTGCCAGCAGCTTAGCCACTCTAGCGGAAAGCGAGCAGTACTTC.

The gene calls are TRBV15 and TRBJ1-3; D ambiguous. V lost 0 bases, J lost 0 bases, and 6 bases lay in between. The length of the CDR3 is 15 residues. The germline CDR1 and CDR2 sequences are LNHNV and YYDKDF (reference sequence). Here the CDR3 reads CATSRDVGSGNTIYF. CDR3 bases: TGTGCCACCAGCAGAGACGTAGGCTCTGGAAACACCATATATTTT.

This chain uses TRBV7-8 with TRBJ2-7, with unresolved D. The CDR3 runs to 15 residues. CDR1 is SGHVS and CDR2 is FQNEAQ in the germline V gene. Between the trimmed V and J ends, which lost 5 bases and 0 bases, there was a span of 14 bases. The CDR3 here is CASSALAAASYEQYF. Here the CDR3 DNA reads TGTGCCAGCAGCGCTCTCGCGGCAGCCTCCTACGAGCAGTACTTC. Combining the CDR3 with reference TRBV7-8 and TRBJ2-7 gives the whole variable domain GAGVSQSPRYKVAKRGQDVALRCDPISGHVSLFWYQQALGQGPEFLTYFQNEAQLDKSGLPSDRFFAERPEGSVSTLKIQRTQQEDSAVYLCASSALAAASYEQYFGPGTRLTVT.